The 20 T cell receptor beta chains presented below share a single source sample, sequenced in a study of control samples from healthy donors and cancer patients. Generated by immunoSEQ multiplex PCR, the TCRdb table keeps only in-frame clones and is missing some. The data contain about 250,000 clones, roughly 80% of them singletons. The material sequenced was PBMCs. Every receptor here comes from a woman aged 60-75 years with lung cancer.

The V call is TRBV5-6, the J call TRBJ2-2; tentatively, D is TRBD1 or TRBD2 (5 bases each). V lost 3 bases, J lost 5 bases, and 14 bases lay in between. The CDR3 consists of 15 residues. In germline, CDR1 is SGHDT, CDR2 YYEEEE. The CDR3 reads CASSWGPTGTGELFF. The CDR3 bases are TGTGCCAGCAGCTGGGGACCGACTGGGACCGGGGAGCTGTTTTTT. The whole variable domain, filled in from reference TRBV5-6 and TRBJ2-2, reads DAGVTQSPTHLIKTRGQQVTLRCSPKSGHDTVSWYQQALGQGPQFIFQYYEEEERQRGNFPDRFSGHQFPNYSSELNVNALLLGDSALYLCASSWGPTGTGELFFGEGSRLTVL.

The chain is built from TRBV2 and TRBJ1-1; weak D call: TRBD1 (5 bases). Germline-derived CDR1 and CDR2 are SNHLY and FYNNEI. The CDR3 has 16 amino acids. Trimming stripped 3 bases from V and 5 bases from J, with 19 bases between. The CDR3 loop reads CASSDLRGSGSTEAFF. The DNA for the CDR3 is TGTGCCAGCAGTGACTTAAGGGGTTCGGGAAGTACTGAAGCTTTCTTT.

This clone was observed at least ten times. The V call is TRBV27, the J call TRBJ2-3; TRBD1 might be the D (6 bases). CDR3 length: 15 amino acids. Looked up from germline, CDR1 is MNHEY and CDR2 is SMNVEV (reference sequence). Trimming removed 3 bases from V and 1 base from J, with 11 bases in between. CDR3 loop: CASSFPGVGTDTQYF. CDR3 DNA: TGTGCCAGCAGTTTCCCAGGGGTCGGCACAGATACGCAGTATTTT.

This clone was observed once. The chain recombines TRBV18 with TRBJ2-2; D gene ambiguous. CDR1 and CDR2 (germline): KGHSH, LQKENI. Trimming removed 3 bases at V and 0 bases at J, with 11 bases between. This CDR3 comprises 16 residues. CDR3 bases: TGTGCCAGCTCACCCTTCGACGTGACGAACACCGGGGAGCTGTTTTTT. It yields the protein CASSPFDVTNTGELFF.

The chain uses TRBV2 and TRBJ1-1, with unresolved D. CDR1 is SNHLY and CDR2 is FYNNEI in the germline V gene. V shed 9 bases and J shed 3 bases, with 5 bases lying between them. CDR3 length equals 10 residues. The CDR3 DNA sequence: TGTGCCAGTCGCTACACTGAAGCTTTCTTT. This sequence encodes CASRYTEAFF.

The chain links TRBV6-4 to TRBJ2-5; either TRBD1 or TRBD2 may fit D (5 bases each). With 6 bases removed from V and 5 bases from J, the gap between germline ends came to 22 bases. This CDR3 has 16 amino acids. Germline V gene sequence: CDR1 MRHNA, CDR2 SNTAGT. The CDR3 nucleotides read TGTGCCAGCAGCCCCGGGACGGGTGGCGGATCGGAGACCCAGTACTTC. Protein sequence: CASSPGTGGGSETQYF.

The chain has TRBV28 and TRBJ1-6; tentative D call: TRBD1 (6 bases). V shed 6 bases and J shed 5 bases, with 14 bases lying between them. There are 15 residues in the CDR3. CDR1 is MDHEN, CDR2 SYDVKM, per germline. The CDR3 loop is CASRGGQVNNSPLHF. CDR3 in DNA: TGTGCCAGCAGGGGGGGACAAGTGAATAATTCACCCCTCCACTTT.

This sequence joins TRBV5-8 and TRBJ2-7, with TRBD2 matching over 11 bases. V gave up 3 bases and J gave up 3 bases; unmatched junction bases: 5. The CDR3 has 15 amino acids. Germline CDR1 reads SGHTS; CDR2 reads YDEGEE. Written as DNA, the CDR3 is TGTGCCAGCAGCTCTCGACTAGCGGGGATCTACGAGCAGTACTTC. This gives the protein CASSSRLAGIYEQYF.

The V gene is TRBV10-3, the J gene TRBJ2-1; 14 positions match TRBD2. The CDR3 spans 16 residues. After removal of 6 bases from V and 8 bases from J, the junction contained 9 bases not matched to a gene. Per the germline V gene, CDR1 is ENHRY and CDR2 is SYGVKD. DNA for the CDR3: TGTGCCATCAGAAAGCAAGGGACTAGCGGGAGCTATGAGCAGTTCTTC. It encodes CAIRKQGTSGSYEQFF.

The gene calls are TRBV19 and TRBJ2-4; 9 nucleotides align to TRBD1. Trimming at V came to 4 bases and at J to 6 bases, leaving 7 bases not matched to a gene. The CDR3 loop spans 15 amino acids. The germline V gene encodes CDR1 LNHDA and CDR2 SQIVND (reference sequence). The CDR3, as DNA: TGTGCCAGTAGTACGGGACAGGGCACGGCAAACATTCAGTACTTC. Residues: CASSTGQGTANIQYF.

The V call is TRBV12-5, the J call TRBJ1-1; D gene ambiguous. With 5 bases removed from V and 5 bases from J, the gap between germline ends came to 12 bases. The CDR3 runs 13 residues. Germline CDR1 is LGHNT and CDR2 is FRNRAP. This chain's CDR3 is CASGTPFRTEAFF. As DNA, the CDR3 is TGTGCTAGTGGTACCCCGTTTAGGACTGAAGCTTTCTTT.

The rearrangement links TRBV5-4 to TRBJ2-6, with unresolved D. Trimming stripped 4 bases from V and 4 bases from J, with 9 bases between. Germline V gene data show CDR1 as SGHNT and CDR2 as YYREEE (reference sequence). This CDR3 is built from 14 residues. CDR3 loop: CASSSPPGANVLTF. DNA of the CDR3: TGTGCCAGCAGCAGCCCGCCGGGGGCCAACGTCCTGACTTTC.

This chain links TRBV12-3 or TRBV12-4 with TRBJ1-2, with TRBD1 as a possible D gene (5 bases). The CDR3 is made up of 12 amino acids. V lost 5 bases and J lost 8, with 12 bases in between. CDR3 protein: CASSPDISGYTF. The CDR3 nucleotides are TGTGCCAGCAGTCCGGACATTTCCGGCTACACCTTC.

The chain couples TRBV19 to TRBJ2-1, with D unresolved. Deletions cut 0 bases from V and 10 bases from J, with 16 bases between. The germline V gene encodes CDR1 LNHDA and CDR2 SQIVND (reference sequence). The CDR3 consists of 15 residues. The CDR3, as DNA: TGTGCCAGTAGTATAGATCGGTTAACGGTCCCGGAGCAGTTCTTC. This codes for CASSIDRLTVPEQFF.

The CDR3 spells CASSQLTSGMGTDTQYF. The CDR3 DNA reads as TGTGCCAGCAGCCAATTGACTAGCGGGATGGGCACAGATACGCAGTATTTT. The rearrangement links TRBV3-1 (or the pseudogene TRBV3-2) to TRBJ2-3, with 11 bases identical to TRBD2. The J segment lost 1 base and the V segment lost 2 bases, leaving 5 bases of the junction unmatched. The CDR3 extends over 17 amino acids. Germline CDR1 is LGHDT and CDR2 is YNNKEL (reference sequence).

The chain recombines TRBV20-1 with TRBJ2-1, with a weak D call TRBD2 (5 bases). Trimming left V 4 bases short and J 10 bases short, with 11 bases between. The CDR3 is 11 amino acids. From germline, CDR1 is DFQATT and CDR2 SNEGSKA (reference sequence). The CDR3, as DNA: TGCAGTGCTAAAGACTACCCAGAGCAGTTCTTC. Its translation is CSAKDYPEQFF.

This chain links TRBV30 with TRBJ1-5, with 8 bases identical to TRBD1. Germline CDR1 and CDR2: GTSNPN and SVGIG (reference sequence). The CDR3 spans 17 residues. J was trimmed by 4 bases and V by 3 bases; bases with no gene match: 14. CDR3 nucleotide sequence: TGTGCCTGGAGGGCAGGGGGCGCCGGGTCGGGGAATCAGCCCCAGCATTTT. Amino acid sequence: CAWRAGGAGSGNQPQHF.

This clone was seen a single time. The CDR3 loop is CASSLYGSGPGYTF. CDR3 sequence (DNA): TGTGCCAGCAGCCTCTATGGGTCCGGACCTGGCTACACCTTC. The chain recombines TRBV9 with TRBJ1-2; D remains unclear. V lost 4 bases, J lost 7 bases, and 17 bases lay in between. Germline loops: CDR1 SGDLS, CDR2 YYNGEE. The CDR3 totals 14 residues.

The CDR3 spells CASTSSRGTSGFTDTQYF. CDR3 nucleotides: TGTGCCAGCACCTCTTCCCGTGGGACTAGCGGGTTCACAGATACGCAGTATTTT. The genes are TRBV27 and TRBJ2-3, with TRBD2 matching 12 bases. The CDR3 runs to 18 residues. The V and J ends lost 7 bases and 2 bases, in that order; junction bases with no gene match: 13. Germline CDR1 is MNHEY and CDR2 is SMNVEV (reference sequence).

The rearrangement links TRBV27 to TRBJ1-2; 7 bases map to TRBD1. Germline trimming cut 3 bases from V and 7 bases from J; bases unmatched to any gene: 5. The CDR3 runs 13 residues. CDR1 and CDR2 from the germline V gene are MNHEY and SMNVEV (reference sequence). The CDR3 protein is CASSFRDSGGYTF. The DNA for the CDR3 is TGTGCCAGCAGTTTCCGGGACAGCGGTGGCTACACCTTC.